Reported below is one T cell receptor (beta chain). CDR3 size: 15 residues. V shed 2 bases and J 3 bases; nucleotides not matched to a gene: 2. Germline lookup yields CDR1 MDHEN and CDR2 SYDVKM. This record comes from a study of T cells in Graves' hyperthyroidism and ophthalmopathy. The investigators amplified TCR beta CDR3 regions from RNA transcripts. First-round RT-PCR with HTBI primers amplified the TCR CDR3 region. One entry per CDR3 protein, called by TCRdb with MiXCR from the multiplex PCR reads. The table records about 350,000 distinct CDR3 sequences, around 14% of them present only once. This chain uses TRBV28 with TRBJ1-2; 11 nucleotides agree with TRBD1. This receptor was taken from a woman in her twenties or thirties with Graves' hyperthyroidism. The source material was blood. The CDR3 protein is CASSLRTGGYYGYTF. The DNA of the CDR3 is TGTGCCAGCAGTTTACGGACAGGGGGCTACTATGGCTACACCTTC.